These T cell receptor beta chains were read from a single sample in a study of CXCR3-negative and CXCR3-positive naive CD8 T cells. Using the 5' RACE reads, TCRdb records one entry per CDR3 protein without DNA. The table for this sample gives about 45,000 distinct CDR3 sequences. Sequences were obtained from naive CXCR3- CD8+ T cells from blood. Receptors were obtained from a human donor in good health. Some clones in this sample may be carry-over from other donors' samples. CDR3s include the opening cysteine and the closing phenylalanine or tryptophan.

TRBJ1-1 TRBV20-1 CSARQAGNTEAFF
TRBJ1-1 TRBV7-6 CASSLKPLVNTEAFF
TRBJ2-1 TRBV2 CASSEAPIHEQFF
TRBJ2-2 TRBV5-1 CASSFMSPGRRTNTGELFF
TRBJ1-1 TRBV7-9 CASSLGREHTEAFF
TRBJ2-2 TRBV6-5 CASRRGRQGLNTGELFF
TRBJ1-1 TRBV6-5 CAIIQGLGHTEAFF
TRBJ2-5 TRBV12-3/TRBV12-4 CASRLHRETQYF
TRBJ2-5 TRBV4-3 CASSQSSGGAGETQYF
TRBJ2-3 TRBV28 CASSQPRLGSTDTQYF
TRBJ2-2 TRBV20-1 CSASGGLNTGELFF
TRBJ2-7 TRBV28 CASRGVRDGYEQYF
TRBJ2-2 TRBV20-1 CSARDTGELFF
TRBJ2-7 TRBV20-1 CSAGQGPAYEQYF
TRBJ2-1 TRBV7-9 CASSATTSGGLRNEQFF
TRBJ2-1 TRBV7-8 CASHGGASYNEQFF
TRBJ2-1 TRBV7-9 CASSLAVYEQFF
TRBJ2-7 TRBV14 CASSPQGGSEQYF
TRBJ2-2 TRBV7-8 CASSLRDGGGGAAGELFF
TRBJ2-7 TRBV9 CASSVAGTQAPYEQYF
TRBJ2-5 TRBV28 CASSTGRAGETQYF
TRBJ2-7 TRBV20-1 CSASFGGRAPYEQYF
TRBJ2-7 TRBV12-3/TRBV12-4 CASSDGTFRSYEQYF
TRBJ2-5 TRBV4-2 CASSQDSYRVAETQYF
TRBJ2-5 TRBV5-5 CASSLNSAQETQYF
TRBJ1-5 TRBV4-1 CASSQVTGDQPQHF
TRBJ2-7 TRBV3-1 CASSQRTGTYEQYF
TRBJ2-5 TRBV7-3 CASSTDLGETQYF
TRBJ2-5 TRBV6-5 CASRLGAGETQYF
TRBJ2-3 TRBV28 CASSLGTAGGTQYF
TRBJ2-3 TRBV14 CASGLIGDTDTQYF
TRBJ2-7 TRBV20-1 CSARMKAGRTYEQYF
TRBJ2-1 TRBV14 CASSSGLLNEQFF
TRBJ2-1 TRBV28 CASSLPSLAGVYYNEQFF
TRBJ2-1 TRBV12-3/TRBV12-4 CASSLGPQGEQFF
TRBJ2-1 TRBV29-1 CSGGQGAYNEQFF
TRBJ1-2 TRBV29-1 CSVSSGTGHGYTF